This T cell receptor (beta chain) is drawn from a study of cytomegalovirus exposure and HLA in healthy donors. PCR used 60 Vbeta primers and 13 Jbeta primers. Here immunoSEQ multiplex PCR was the method, and the copy in TCRdb shows in-frame clones only, minus some. Among fewer than 200,000 clones listed, 82% were seen once. With regard to this clone: What it binds is not known.

Study-level findings and limits: The CMV antigen specificity of a few CMV-associated chains was confirmed through in vitro analysis. The study reported that TCR beta sequences accurately predicted HLA-A and HLA-B alleles in most subjects. Fewer N-insertions (relative to the approximately 670-donor mean) were reportedly seen in an Asian-associated ancestry cluster in a later analysis.

The CDR3 consists of 14 residues. Losses at the gene ends were 6 bases for V and 4 bases for J; bases not matched to a gene: 9. CDR1 and CDR2 from the germline V gene are SEHNR and FQNEAQ (reference sequence). What was sequenced was PBMCs. The sequence derives from a woman aged 45-59 years in good health and CMV-seronegative. The chain joins TRBV7-9 to TRBJ2-7, with 7 bases aligning to TRBD2. Written as DNA, the CDR3 is TGTGCCAGCAGTCCGCTAGCGGTACCTTACGAGCAGTACTTC. The encoded protein is CASSPLAVPYEQYF.